This T cell receptor beta chain comes out of a study of beta chain features in type 1 diabetes. Study-wide results and limits: Significant though moderate, a shortening of TCRB CDR3s appeared in all four CD4+ subsets of Type 1 diabetes patients.

Between the trimmed V and J ends, which lost 5 bases and 4 bases, there was a span of 10 bases. CDR3 length: 13 residues. The germline V gene has CDR1 MNHEY and CDR2 SVGAGI. The authors reverse transcribed all of the isolated RNA, so sequencing captured expressed TCRB transcripts. Sequencing was performed with immunoSEQ multiplex PCR; in TCRdb, only in-frame clones are kept and a portion is missing. This sample carries over 200,000 clones, approximately 11% of them seen once, and the ten largest clones take around 0.017%. There are a few counts of this clone. Its target is unknown. This clonotype originated in a man between 25 and 39 years old with type 1 diabetes. V gene TRBV6-5 combines with J gene TRBJ2-3; D remains unclear. Material: naive CD4+ T cells from blood. CDR3 in DNA: TGTGCCAGCAGTAGCGCGTGGGCAGATACGCAGTATTTT. This translates into CASSSAWADTQYF.